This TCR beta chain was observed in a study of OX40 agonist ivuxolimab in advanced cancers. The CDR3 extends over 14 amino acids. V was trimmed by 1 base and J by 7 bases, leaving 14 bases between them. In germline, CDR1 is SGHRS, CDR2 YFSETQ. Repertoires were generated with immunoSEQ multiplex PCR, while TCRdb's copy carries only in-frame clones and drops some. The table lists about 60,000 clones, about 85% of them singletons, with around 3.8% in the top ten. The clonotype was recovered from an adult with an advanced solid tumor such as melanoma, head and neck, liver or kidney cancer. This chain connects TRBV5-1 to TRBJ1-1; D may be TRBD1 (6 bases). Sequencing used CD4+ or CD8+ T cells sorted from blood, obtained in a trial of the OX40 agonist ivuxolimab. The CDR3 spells CASSLLGGTYEAFF. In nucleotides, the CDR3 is TGCGCCAGCAGCTTGCTCGGGGGCACCTATGAAGCTTTCTTT.